The subject of this entry is one TCR beta chain. This clonotype has only a few counts. Its antigen remains undetermined. One base away there is no much larger clone; base qualities are not given. The data derive from a study of blood T cells in healthy people across ages (dated by TCRdb to about 2015). About the full investigation: Template switching captured roughly one uniquely barcoded TCR beta cDNA molecule per two T cells in model experiments. Donors of different ages were randomly distributed across sequencing lanes to avoid experimental bias. The donors were divided into four age groups: young (average around 17 years), middle-aged (around 41), aged (62) and long-lived (around 87). Age-related changes in TCR beta repertoire diversity were measured in the study by deep sequencing normalized with unique cDNA molecular identifiers. Using the same blood draw, the study looked at two additional independent replicas of 1 million unique cDNA reads for two donors, one aged 18 to 30 and the other aged 80 or older.

Library creation used 5' RACE. The sample was run on an Illumina HiSeq 2500. A second about 7 to 11 cycle PCR used a sample-barcoded 5' primer and a J-beta primer mix. Each TCR beta cDNA molecule received a unique molecular identifier from a template-switch 5' adaptor carrying 12 random nucleotides. Each sample yielded at least 3 million CDR3-containing paired-end reads. The Mint cDNA synthesis kit, primed by a TRBC-specific oligonucleotide, was used to synthesize first-strand cDNA from all RNA. After uracil-DNA glycosylase treatment, a first 18-cycle PCR used universal primers M1SS and BC2_uni_R on all cDNA. For the original study's pipeline: For normalization, 1 million high-quality reads were randomly selected from each sample, with every read carrying a distinct molecular identifier. Instead of being binned into consensus sequences, reads that shared molecular identifiers were thrown out. CDR3 identification, clonotype clustering and error correction used MiTCR with a Q25 quality threshold and the strictest error-elimination algorithm. A nonparametric unseen species model with Euler transformation was used to estimate a lower bound on total TCR beta diversity. TCRdb reanalyzed the raw reads on its own, using fastp at Q25 for trimming and MiXCR for clone calling, and kept in-frame beta chains. Entries that share a CDR3 protein sequence are merged under the most common genes and DNA. In this record, the V and J calls reflect TCRdb's handling and not the investigators' own analysis. Within this sample are about 780,000 distinct CDR3 sequences, with more than 35% of them counted one time only. Over 15% of the sample goes to the ten largest clones.

Results the study describes overall, beyond this receptor: Since profiling was done on bulk unsorted PBMCs, naive and antigen-experienced compartments could not be conclusively compared. Compared with the aged group, the long-lived group had more naive CD4+ T cells, fewer expanded clones and increased TCR diversity, suggesting age selection. Estimates of total diversity based on one million sequenced T cells were considered lower bounds and underestimates. As age increased, observed TCR beta diversity per million T cells dropped in a roughly linear way, and a significant reduction was already evident by age 40. A strong correlation was found between observed TCR beta diversity and the percentage of naive T cells measured by flow cytometry. Because the CMV infection status of the donors was unknown, age-related changes in expanded clonotypes may potentially have been confounded.

Donors were around 37 systemically healthy Caucasian individuals from Russia aged 6 to 90 years. Around 10 milliliters of peripheral blood were collected from each donor into EDTA-treated Vacutainer tubes. Ficoll-Paque density-gradient centrifugation was used to isolate PBMCs, with at least 6 million per sample. Trizol reagent was used to extract total RNA from the PBMCs, yielding at least 5 micrograms per sample. Naive CD45RAhigh/CD27high T cell percentages were measured by flow cytometry on a PBMC aliquot from every donor. Spanning cysteine to phenylalanine, the CDR3 consists of 15 amino acids. The retained sequence is limited to the CDR3, 45 bases, with the frame set at the first base. The germline V gene encodes CDR1 SGHDN and CDR2 FVKESK. V is pruned by 2 bases and J by 7 bases, leaving 7 bases of the junction without a gene match.

The source material was blood. This receptor chain uses TRBV14 and TRBJ2-4; TRBD1 fits 8 bases in the junction. The sequence came from an elderly man in good health. CDR3 sequence: CASSQQGQGWNIQYF. The DNA sequence reads TGTGCCAGCAGCCAACAAGGACAGGGTTGGAACATTCAGTACTTC.